These T cell receptor beta chains were read from a single sample in a study of PD-1 blockade in classical Hodgkin lymphoma. TCRdb's table, derived via immunoSEQ multiplex PCR, lists solely in-frame clones and lacks some. The data hold several thousand clones, with approximately 80% observed a single time. The sequences come from CD8+ T cells from blood, collected at baseline. Receptor source: a human donor with classical Hodgkin lymphoma. Both conserved end residues are part of each CDR3. Each record gives: J gene, D gene, clone size, CDR3 length, V gene, CDR3 protein, CDR3 DNA. A D gene is named only where the DNA matches it firmly. The size entry is marked missing in some rows and otherwise reads once, few, many or a size class.

TRBJ2-2 | NA | NA | 16 | TRBV7-2 | CASSRVTAANTGELFF | TGTGCCAGCAGCCGGGTGACAGCGGCGAACACCGGGGAGCTGTTTTTT
TRBJ1-2 | NA | few | 15 | TRBV7-9 | CASEGVQSGDYGYTF | TGTGCCAGTGAAGGGGTGCAGTCCGGCGACTATGGCTACACCTTC
TRBJ1-1 | TRBD1 | NA | 15 | TRBV19 | CASSMTPGQGGEAFF | TGTGCCAGTAGTATGACTCCGGGACAGGGGGGTGAAGCTTTCTTT
TRBJ2-2 | NA | NA | 14 | TRBV28 | CASSFRPSTGELFF | TGTGCCAGCAGTTTTCGCCCATCCACCGGGGAGCTGTTTTTT
TRBJ2-3 | TRBD2 | NA | 14 | TRBV28 | CASSSGLAGDTQYF | TGTGCCAGCAGTTCCGGACTAGCAGGAGATACGCAGTATTTT
TRBJ1-1 | TRBD1 | NA | 12 | TRBV6-1 | CATSPGQVEAFF | TGTGCCACCTCACCCGGACAGGTAGAAGCTTTCTTT
TRBJ1-2 | NA | few | 13 | TRBV5-8 | CASSLQGFYGYTF | TGTGCCAGCAGCTTACAGGGCTTCTATGGCTACACCTTC
TRBJ1-1 | NA | NA | 16 | TRBV4-1 | CASSPPVGGPITEAFF | TGCGCCAGCAGCCCCCCCGTGGGGGGCCCGATCACTGAAGCTTTCTTT
TRBJ2-7 | NA | NA | 15 | TRBV5-1 | CASSLEKGSSYEQYF | TGCGCCAGCAGCTTGGAGAAGGGAAGCTCCTACGAGCAGTACTTC
TRBJ1-4 | NA | NA | 13 | TRBV6-5 | CASTSGENEKLFF | TGTGCCAGCACATCCGGGGAGAATGAAAAACTGTTTTTT
TRBJ1-2 | NA | NA | 15 | TRBV6-5 | CASSLSGEGRGGYTF | TGTGCCAGCAGTTTATCGGGAGAGGGGCGGGGTGGCTACACCTTC
TRBJ1-3 | TRBD1 | NA | 15 | TRBV7-2 | CASSPPRGGGAIIYF | TGTGCCAGCAGCCCCCCACGGGGAGGGGGCGCGATCATATATTTT
TRBJ2-2 | NA | NA | 13 | TRBV27 | CASSLGYTGELFF | TGTGCCAGCAGTTTGGGGTACACCGGGGAGCTGTTTTTT
TRBJ1-5 | NA | NA | 14 | TRBV7-8 | CASSWRGGNQPQHF | TGTGCCAGCAGCTGGAGGGGCGGCAATCAGCCCCAGCATTTT
TRBJ1-4 | NA | NA | 14 | TRBV25-1 | CASSNWTGSEKLFF | TGTGCCAGCAGTAATTGGACCGGTAGTGAAAAACTGTTTTTT
TRBJ2-1 | NA | NA | 13 | TRBV6-6 | CASKNGPRGEQFF | TGTGCCAGCAAAAACGGACCGCGAGGTGAGCAGTTCTTC
TRBJ2-2 | NA | NA | 10 | TRBV7-9 | CASRLEKLFF | TGTGCCAGCAGACTGGAAAAGCTGTTTTTT
TRBJ2-7 | TRBD2 | once | 14 | TRBV7-2 | CASSLVRGGDEQYF | TGTGCCAGCAGCTTAGTACGGGGGGGCGACGAGCAGTACTTC
TRBJ1-5 | NA | NA | 14 | TRBV6-6 | CASRSGVGNQPQHF | TGTGCCAGCAGGTCAGGGGTGGGCAATCAGCCCCAGCATTTT
TRBJ2-7 | NA | NA | 13 | TRBV10-3 | CAISVGTTYEQYF | TGTGCCATCAGTGTTGGGACAACCTACGAGCAGTACTTC
TRBJ1-2 | TRBD1 | medium-sized | 12 | TRBV19 | CATQQGAYGYTF | TGTGCCACCCAACAGGGGGCCTATGGCTACACCTTC
TRBJ2-1 | NA | NA | 14 | TRBV10-3 | CAISESNNYNEQFF | TGTGCCATCAGTGAGTCGAATAATTACAATGAGCAGTTCTTC
TRBJ1-2 | NA | few | 13 | TRBV2 | CASSRPESYGYTF | TGTGCCAGCAGTCGACCAGAATCCTATGGCTACACCTTC
TRBJ2-7 | NA | NA | 14 | TRBV4-3 | CASSQERNAYEQYF | TGCGCCAGCAGCCAAGAGCGGAATGCCTACGAGCAGTACTTC
TRBJ2-1 | NA | once | 16 | TRBV9 | CASSVDTAKRYNEQFF | TGTGCCAGCAGCGTAGACACGGCCAAACGGTACAATGAGCAGTTCTTC
TRBJ2-3 | TRBD2 | NA | 15 | TRBV6-6 | CASSSERGSTDTQYF | TGTGCCAGCAGTTCCGAGCGGGGAAGCACAGATACGCAGTATTTT
TRBJ1-1 | TRBD1 | NA | 11 | TRBV2 | CARDRGTEAFF | TGTGCCCGTGACAGGGGCACTGAAGCTTTCTTT
TRBJ1-2 | NA | NA | 16 | TRBV6-5 | CASSYSVSGELEGYTF | TGTGCCAGCAGTTACTCGGTTTCAGGGGAATTGGAGGGCTACACCTTC
TRBJ2-2 | TRBD1 | once | 15 | TRBV7-8 | CASSSQGANTGELFF | TGTGCCAGCAGCTCTCAGGGGGCGAACACCGGGGAGCTGTTTTTT
TRBJ1-5 | TRBD1 | NA | 15 | TRBV12-5 | CASGSLSGTGGHQHF | TGTGCTAGTGGTTCCTTAAGCGGGACAGGGGGCCACCAGCATTTT
TRBJ2-5 | NA | once | 15 | TRBV4-3 | CASSQDGGYQETQYF | TGCGCCAGCAGCCAAGATGGGGGGTACCAAGAGACCCAGTACTTC
TRBJ2-1 | TRBD2 | NA | 15 | TRBV10-2 | CASRDGLDSYNEQFF | TGCGCCAGCAGGGACGGACTAGACTCCTACAATGAGCAGTTCTTC
TRBJ1-6 | NA | NA | 16 | TRBV15 | CATSMLGGAHNSPLHF | TGTGCCACCAGCATGCTTGGGGGGGCGCATAATTCACCCCTCCACTTT
TRBJ1-6 | NA | NA | 15 | TRBV27 | CASSFAPQARLPLHF | TGTGCCAGCAGTTTCGCCCCCCAGGCCCGTCTGCCCCTCCACTTT
TRBJ2-7 | TRBD2 | NA | 11 | TRBV10-2 | CASRTSGEQYF | TGCGCCAGCAGGACTAGCGGCGAGCAGTACTTC
TRBJ2-1 | NA | NA | 11 | TRBV2 | CASSEPSEQFF | TGTGCCAGCAGTGAACCTTCCGAGCAGTTCTTC
TRBJ1-2 | NA | NA | 15 | TRBV19 | CASSMARMLNYGYTF | TGTGCCAGTAGTATGGCGCGTATGCTTAACTATGGCTACACCTTC
TRBJ2-5 | TRBD1 | NA | 18 | TRBV15 | CATSGSTLDRGRAGTQYF | TGTGCCACCAGCGGATCGACGCTTGACAGGGGGCGAGCGGGGACCCAGTACTTC
TRBJ1-5 | NA | NA | 16 | TRBV4-1 | CASSQGIGTNNQPQHF | TGCGCCAGCAGCCAAGGGATCGGGACAAACAATCAGCCCCAGCATTTT
TRBJ1-1 | NA | NA | 12 | TRBV27 | CASSLTSGTAFF | TGTGCCAGCAGTCTCACTTCCGGGACGGCTTTCTTT
TRBJ2-7 | TRBD1 | NA | 16 | TRBV7-9 | CASSSPPDRPSYDQYF | TGTGCCAGCAGCTCCCCACCGGACAGGCCCTCTTACGATCAGTACTTC
TRBJ2-7 | NA | NA | 15 | TRBV5-4 | CASSFTPGEPHEQYF | TGTGCCAGCAGCTTTACCCCAGGGGAACCCCACGAGCAGTACTTC
TRBJ2-1 | NA | NA | 15 | TRBV4-3 | CASSQDRYREVEQFF | TGCGCCAGCAGCCAAGATCGGTACAGGGAGGTTGAGCAGTTCTTC
TRBJ1-1 | NA | NA | 14 | TRBV4-1 | CASSHTGWNTEAFF | TGCGCCAGCAGCCATACAGGGTGGAACACTGAAGCTTTCTTT
TRBJ1-2 | NA | NA | 14 | TRBV2 | CASSVGRGDYGYTF | TGTGCCAGCAGTGTCGGTAGGGGGGACTATGGCTACACCTTC
TRBJ1-1 | NA | once | 14 | TRBV7-6 | CASSLDPGPAEAFF | TGTGCCAGCAGCTTAGACCCAGGACCCGCTGAAGCTTTCTTT
TRBJ2-2 | NA | NA | 14 | TRBV7-9 | CAAHHPGNTGELFF | TGTGCCGCTCACCACCCGGGGAACACCGGGGAGCTGTTTTTT
TRBJ2-5 | TRBD2 | NA | 15 | TRBV11-2 | CASSPPGLQQETQYF | TGTGCCAGCAGCCCTCCGGGACTACAACAAGAGACCCAGTACTTC
TRBJ2-7 | NA | NA | 15 | TRBV4-1 | CASSSNTGEVYEQYF | TGCGCCAGCAGCTCAAACACAGGGGAGGTCTACGAGCAGTACTTC